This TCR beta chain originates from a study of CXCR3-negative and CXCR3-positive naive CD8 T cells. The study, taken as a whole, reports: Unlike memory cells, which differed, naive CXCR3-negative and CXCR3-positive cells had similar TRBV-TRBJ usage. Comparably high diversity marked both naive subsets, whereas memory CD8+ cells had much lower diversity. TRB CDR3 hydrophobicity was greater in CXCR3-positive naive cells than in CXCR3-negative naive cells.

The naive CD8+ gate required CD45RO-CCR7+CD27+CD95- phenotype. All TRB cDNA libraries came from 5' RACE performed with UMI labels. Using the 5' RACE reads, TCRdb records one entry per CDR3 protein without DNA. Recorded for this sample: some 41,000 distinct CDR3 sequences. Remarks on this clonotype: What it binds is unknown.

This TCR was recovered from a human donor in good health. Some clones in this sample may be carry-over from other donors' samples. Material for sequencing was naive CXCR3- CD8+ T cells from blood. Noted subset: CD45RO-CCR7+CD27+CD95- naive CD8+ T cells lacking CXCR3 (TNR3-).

The CDR3 here is CASDPTGSGNTIYF. The V and J genes are TRBV12-5 and TRBJ1-3; the D call from TCRdb, TRBD1, cannot be confirmed without DNA. This CDR3 is built from 14 residues. CDR1 is LGHNT and CDR2 is FRNRAP in the germline V gene.